The clone carrying this T cell receptor beta chain was seen many times. This specimen comes from a study of T-cell memory formation after mild COVID-19. The CDR3 sequence is 14 residues long. V lost 4 bases and J lost 5; bases outside the gene matches: 8. TCRdb processed the 5' RACE reads anew with MiXCR; each CDR3 protein has one entry. The sample yields approximately 98,000 distinct CDR3 sequences, roughly a sixth seen once. The sequenced sample was PBMCs or a T cell subset sorted from them (not recorded which). This chain connects TRBV12-3 or TRBV12-4 to TRBJ2-7, with 7 bases aligning to TRBD1. The TCR was taken from a man aged 18 to 30 who had mild COVID-19 (a few samples of this study predate the infection). Cell type and time point are not known. In DNA form, the CDR3 reads TGTGCCAGCAGTTGGCAACAGGGGTTCCACGAGCAGTACTTC. The encoded protein is CASSWQQGFHEQYF.